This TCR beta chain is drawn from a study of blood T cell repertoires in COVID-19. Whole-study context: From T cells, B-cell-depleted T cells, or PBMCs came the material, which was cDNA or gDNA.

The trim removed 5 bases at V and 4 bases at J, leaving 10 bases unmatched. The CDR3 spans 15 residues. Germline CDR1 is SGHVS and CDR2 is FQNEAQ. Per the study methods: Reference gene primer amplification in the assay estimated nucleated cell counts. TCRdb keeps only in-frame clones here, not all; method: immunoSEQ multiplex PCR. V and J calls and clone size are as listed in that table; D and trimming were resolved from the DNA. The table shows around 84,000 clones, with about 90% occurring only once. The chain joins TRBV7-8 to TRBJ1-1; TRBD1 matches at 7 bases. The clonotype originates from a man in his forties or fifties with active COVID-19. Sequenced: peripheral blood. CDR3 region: CASSGGTALGTEAFF. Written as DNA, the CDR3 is TGTGCCAGCAGCGGCGGGACAGCCCTGGGCACTGAAGCTTTCTTT.